This paragraph reports one T cell receptor beta chain. The antigen remains unidentified. The sample belongs to a study of T cell responses to AZD1222 COVID-19 vaccine. On the study more broadly: Combined were second doses at about 4 or about 12 weeks.

Study-level points and caveats: Spike-specific TCR breadth and depth rose after two AZD1222 doses. Without day 14 samples, only post-peak T cell repertoires were studied. Donors were chiefly white British, with a greater number of females, and clonal diversity was perhaps underestimated.

The germline CDR1 and CDR2 sequences are SNHLY and FYNNEI. The CDR3 sequence is 13 residues long. Trimming shortened V by 3 bases and J by 8 bases, and 13 bases separated the two germline ends. Clones were read by immunoSEQ multiplex PCR, and TCRdb kept only the in-frame ones, dropping some. The sample holds some 95,000 clones, around nine tenths seen once. This chain links TRBV2 with TRBJ1-2; TRBD1 is a possible D gene (6 bases). The source of this sequence is an adult in good health. The material was peripheral blood, obtained on day 0 of AZD1222 vaccination. CDR3 sequence: CASSERGAGGYTF. CDR3 nucleotide sequence: TGTGCCAGCAGTGAGCGGGGGGCGGGAGGCTACACCTTC.